These 30 T cell receptor beta chains were all obtained from the same sample, sequenced in a study of T-cell reconstitution after alpha-beta-depleted transplantation in children. Library preparation (for TCRbeta) was performed with unique molecular identifiers. TCRdb ran MiXCR on the PCR reads and lists one entry per CDR3 protein. The sample gives a few hundred thousand distinct CDR3 sequences, 27% of which show up once; 35% to 40% is in the top ten. Sample: PBMCs, taken before TCRalphabeta/CD19-depleted stem cell transplant. The receptors derive from a boy under two years old with Wiskott-Aldrich syndrome, due to receive a stem cell transplant.

This clonotype was recorded a few times. The chain is built from TRBV11-1 and TRBJ2-1; a weak D match, TRBD2 (6 bases). This CDR3 region has 19 residues. In germline, CDR1 is SGHAT, CDR2 FQDESV (reference sequence). The V and J ends lost 5 bases and 6 bases respectively, with 29 bases between them. In nucleotides, the CDR3 is TGTGCCAGCAGCCCAAAATCCTCATGGACTACCTTATGGGTCAATGAGCAGTTCTTC. Protein sequence: CASSPKSSWTTLWVNEQFF. The full variable domain, completed using reference TRBV11-1 and TRBJ2-1, is EAEVAQSPRYKITEKSQAVAFWCDPISGHATLYWYRQILGQGPELLVQFQDESVVDDSQLPKDRFSAERLKGVDSTLKIQPAELGDSAMYLCASSPKSSWTTLWVNEQFFGPGTRLTVL.

CDR3 in DNA: TGCGCCAGCAGCTTCGGGACTAGCGAGAGTGAGCAGTTCTTC. This codes for CASSFGTSESEQFF. The chain carries TRBV5-1 and TRBJ2-1, with 10 positions matching TRBD2. Trimming at V came to 2 bases and at J to 9 bases, leaving 5 bases not matched to a gene. CDR1 SGHRS and CDR2 YFSETQ come from the germline V gene. The CDR3 covers 14 residues.

The chain is built from TRBV4-1 and TRBJ2-1; 7 bases line up with TRBD2. Germline CDR1 is MGHRA and CDR2 is YSYEKL. CDR3 length: 16 residues. With V trimmed by 1 base and J by 8 bases, 11 bases remained unmatched. As DNA, the CDR3 is TGCGCCAGCAGCCAAGGGTATGGGGGAGGGGTGGATGAGCAGTTCTTC. It is translated as CASSQGYGGGVDEQFF.

This clonotype was detected a few times. The chain links TRBV20-1 to TRBJ2-3; D could derive from TRBD1 or TRBD2 (6 bases each). In germline, CDR1 is DFQATT, CDR2 SNEGSKA (reference sequence). Deletions cut 6 bases from V and 1 base from J, with 20 bases between. The CDR3 is 16 residues long. CDR3 amino acids: CSAQSGAGLRTDTQYF. The DNA of the CDR3 is TGCAGTGCCCAGTCAGGGGCGGGATTGCGCACAGATACGCAGTATTTT.

A few counts support this clonotype. The rearrangement uses TRBV29-1 and TRBJ2-7, with TRBD2 matching 9 bases. Germline CDR1 reads SQVTM; CDR2 reads ANQGSEA. CDR3 size: 15 residues. Trimming at V came to 6 bases and at J to 2 bases, leaving 11 bases not matched to a gene. This chain's CDR3 is CSVALRTSEPYEQYF. In DNA form, the CDR3 reads TGCAGCGTAGCCCTAAGGACTAGCGAGCCCTACGAGCAGTACTTC.

This clonotype was seen a handful of times. The chain employs TRBV12-3 or TRBV12-4 and TRBJ2-7; the D gene is possibly TRBD2 (6 bases). Deletions cut 5 bases from V and 2 bases from J, with 10 bases between. The CDR3 extends over 13 amino acids. The CDR3 DNA is TGTGCCAGCAGTACTGGGACTGCCTACGAGCAGTACTTC. Residues: CASSTGTAYEQYF.

This clonotype was seen once. Since no conserved phenylalanine or tryptophan closes the CDR3, a read error is the likely cause. It is unclear where the CDR3 begins or ends on the DNA, so no DNA is shown, and the CDR3 is as TCRdb lists it. This rearrangement joins TRBV12-3 or TRBV12-4 to TRBJ1-1; the D segment call TRBD1 is taken from the table without a DNA check. With termini counted, the CDR3 has 13 amino acids. This CDR3 is CASSHRQGRNTEA.

This clonotype has just a few counts. The V call is TRBV5-6, the J call TRBJ2-5, with D tentatively TRBD1 (5 bases). This CDR3 region has 15 residues. V lost 0 bases and J lost 3, with 12 bases in between. Germline-derived CDR1 and CDR2 are SGHDT and YYEEEE. In DNA, the CDR3 is TGTGCCAGCAGCTTGGGGGGCCAAGCAAAAGAGACCCAGTACTTC. It translates to CASSLGGQAKETQYF.

The chain has TRBV6-6 and TRBJ2-3; 8 nucleotides line up with TRBD1. In germline, CDR1 is MNHNY, CDR2 SVGAGI (reference sequence). The CDR3 extends over 15 amino acids. V lost 5 bases to trimming and J lost 3 bases; unmatched junction nucleotides: 7. The CDR3 loop reads CASSRSGTGTDTQYF. The CDR3 DNA follows: TGTGCCAGCAGTCGATCCGGGACAGGTACAGATACGCAGTATTTT.

The genes are TRBV4-2 and TRBJ1-5; no firm D call. This CDR3 is 16 amino acids long. V was shortened by 1 base and J by 0 bases, with 10 bases between the two germline ends. Germline CDR1 reads LGHNA; CDR2 reads YNFKEQ. CDR3 DNA sequence: TGTGCCAGCAGCCAAGTAAGACTGATTAGCAATCAGCCCCAGCATTTT. Translated, it gives CASSQVRLISNQPQHF.

Written as DNA, the CDR3 is TGTGCCAGCAGTCCCAAGCCGGGACAGGGGCCCGAGCAGTACTTC. Its protein is CASSPKPGQGPEQYF. The chain has TRBV9 and TRBJ2-7; 10 nucleotides line up with TRBD1. The J segment lost 6 bases and the V segment lost 5 bases, leaving 11 bases of the junction unmatched. Germline V gene lookup returns CDR1 SGDLS and CDR2 YYNGEE. This CDR3 comprises 15 residues.

The V call is TRBV12-3 or TRBV12-4, the J call TRBJ2-3, with 8 bases aligning to TRBD2. Trimming at V came to 6 bases and at J to 4 bases, leaving 9 bases not matched to a gene. This CDR3 is 15 amino acids long. The CDR3 region has the DNA TGTGCCAGCAGGAAAGCGGGAGCTTCCGCAGATACGCAGTATTTT. Translating it yields CASRKAGASADTQYF.

J is TRBJ2-3 and V is TRBV5-1; TRBD2 matches 8 bases. In germline, CDR1 is SGHRS, CDR2 YFSETQ. This CDR3 has 17 residues. V shed 0 bases and J 2 bases; nucleotides not matched to a gene: 8. For the CDR3, the DNA is TGCGCCAGCAGCTTGGAATTTCCGGGACTAGTCACAGATACGCAGTATTTT. This sequence encodes CASSLEFPGLVTDTQYF.

The chain is built from TRBV20-1 and TRBJ2-7; D is possibly TRBD2 (6 bases). CDR3 length equals 13 residues. The V and J ends lost 3 bases and 4 bases respectively, with 13 bases between them. Germline CDR1 DFQATT, CDR2 SNEGSKA (reference sequence). In DNA, the CDR3 is TGCAGTGCTAGCGTCCCGGGAGTATACGAGCAGTACTTC. Its translation is CSASVPGVYEQYF.

This clonotype was detected only a few times. This chain links TRBV20-1 with TRBJ2-5, with D uncertain. Trimming stripped 1 base from V and 4 bases from J, with 10 bases between. From germline, CDR1 is DFQATT and CDR2 SNEGSKA (reference sequence). The length of the CDR3 is 13 residues. The CDR3 sequence: CSARVGGGETQYF. The CDR3 coding sequence is TGCAGTGCTAGAGTCGGTGGTGGAGAGACCCAGTACTTC.

This chain joins TRBV11-2 and TRBJ2-1; D perhaps matches TRBD1 (5 bases). Trimming cost V 1 base and J 6 bases, with 10 bases left between them. This CDR3 has 14 amino acids. The germline V gene encodes CDR1 SGHAT and CDR2 FQNNGV. This CDR3 is CASSLGLGANEQFF. CDR3 coding DNA: TGTGCCAGCAGCTTAGGTTTAGGGGCCAATGAGCAGTTCTTC.

The chain combines TRBV20-1 with TRBJ2-3, with a tentative D call TRBD2 (6 bases). Germline-derived CDR1 and CDR2 are DFQATT and SNEGSKA (reference sequence). V was pared by 5 bases and J by 3 bases, with 15 bases between. This CDR3 is 14 amino acids long. In DNA form, the CDR3 reads TGCAGTGCTGCGGTCGGGAGTCTTACAGATACGCAGTATTTT. This sequence encodes CSAAVGSLTDTQYF.

In its sample, this clonotype was seen a few times. The chain combines TRBV12-3 or TRBV12-4 with TRBJ2-3; 11 bases fit TRBD2. V lost 5 bases and J lost 6; bases outside the gene matches: 10. The CDR3 covers 16 residues. The CDR3 protein is CASSQTSGTPIDTQYF. The DNA for the CDR3 is TGTGCCAGCAGTCAGACTAGCGGGACTCCCATTGATACGCAGTATTTT.

This clonotype appeared a few times. The genes are TRBV3-1 and TRBJ2-7; tentatively, D is TRBD1 (6 bases). The V end lost 4 bases, the J end lost 3 bases, and 13 bases lay between the germline ends. The CDR3 is made up of 14 amino acids. CDR1 and CDR2 from the germline V gene are LGHDT and YNNKEL (reference sequence). The CDR3 loop reads CASSPWDNSYEQYF. CDR3 in DNA: TGTGCCAGCAGCCCTTGGGACAACAGCTACGAGCAGTACTTC.

This clonotype was recorded a few times. The chain has TRBV5-1 and TRBJ2-5; D not certain. The CDR3 is 14 residues long. V gave up 0 bases and J gave up 1 base, with 7 bases separating them. Germline CDR1 reads SGHRS; CDR2 reads YFSETQ. The CDR3 DNA follows: TGCGCCAGCAGCTTGGCGGAAAGCCAAGAGACCCAGTACTTC. Amino acid sequence: CASSLAESQETQYF.

The chain links TRBV5-5 to TRBJ1-3; possibly TRBD1 for D (5 bases). There are 16 residues in the CDR3. Germline values: CDR1 SGHKS, CDR2 YYEKEE (reference sequence). V was cut by 7 bases and J by 0 bases, with 17 bases left in between. This CDR3 reads CASGQNPRSSGNTIYF. The CDR3 nucleotides are TGTGCCAGCGGACAAAACCCTCGAAGCTCTGGAAACACCATATATTTT.

V gene TRBV10-3 combines with J gene TRBJ2-6; D is ambiguous. Germline CDR1 and CDR2: ENHRY and SYGVKD. The CDR3 has 13 amino acids. Deletions cut 6 bases from V and 1 base from J, with 4 bases between. CDR3 DNA sequence: TGTGCCATCAGGACTTCTGGGGCCAACGTCCTGACTTTC. This sequence encodes CAIRTSGANVLTF.

This clonotype was seen only a few times. This sequence joins TRBV3-1 and TRBJ1-4; TRBD1 might be the D (5 bases). The CDR3 has 14 amino acids. CDR1 and CDR2 from the germline V gene are LGHDT and YNNKEL (reference sequence). The V gene lost 2 bases and the J gene lost 7 bases, with 11 bases spanning the gap. DNA of the CDR3: TGTGCCAGCAGCCAAAAAGGGAGGGGTGAAAAACTGTTTTTT. Its translation is CASSQKGRGEKLFF.

This chain connects TRBV10-3 to TRBJ1-2; 7 bases are a match to TRBD1. This CDR3 contains 11 residues. J lost 11 bases, V lost 6 bases, and 6 bases had no gene match. Per the germline V gene, CDR1 is ENHRY and CDR2 is SYGVKD. The CDR3 is CAIRGQDQYTF. Here the CDR3 DNA reads TGTGCCATCAGAGGACAGGACCAATACACCTTC.

The chain recombines TRBV12-3 or TRBV12-4 with TRBJ2-7, with TRBD1 matching over 7 bases. J lost 9 bases, V lost 6 bases, and 11 bases had no gene match. This CDR3 contains 13 residues. The CDR3 loop reads CASSLGQANGQYF. The CDR3 bases are TGTGCCAGCAGCCTAGGACAGGCCAACGGGCAGTACTTC.

J is TRBJ2-7 and V is TRBV10-1, with D perhaps assigned TRBD1 or TRBD2 (5 bases each). Germline loops: CDR1 WNHNN, CDR2 SYGVQD (reference sequence). The CDR3 runs to 14 residues. Between the trimmed V and J ends, which lost 4 bases and 6 bases, there was a span of 16 bases. CDR3 in amino acids: CASSGLRTGGEQYF. CDR3 bases: TGCGCCAGCAGTGGGCTCCGGACTGGGGGCGAGCAGTACTTC.

The chain joins TRBV4-1 to TRBJ2-2; D is perhaps TRBD1 (6 bases). This CDR3 has 15 amino acids. V was cut by 2 bases and J by 6 bases, with 13 bases left in between. Germline V gene data show CDR1 as MGHRA and CDR2 as YSYEKL. CDR3 nucleotides: TGCGCCAGCAGCCAAAGTCCGGCAGGGGCCGGGGAGCTGTTTTTT. Its protein product is CASSQSPAGAGELFF.

There are a few counts of this clonotype. The rearrangement joins TRBV5-1 to TRBJ2-3; TRBD2 matches at 8 bases. CDR1 SGHRS and CDR2 YFSETQ come from the germline V gene. The CDR3 sequence is 15 residues long. V gave up 0 bases and J gave up 4 bases; unmatched junction bases: 4. CDR3 in DNA: TGCGCCAGCAGCTTGGACGGGAGGGCCCCAGATACGCAGTATTTT. This sequence encodes CASSLDGRAPDTQYF.

The rearrangement joins TRBV4-1 to TRBJ2-3, with 9 bases fitting TRBD2. From germline, CDR1 is MGHRA and CDR2 YSYEKL. V was pared by 1 base and J by 2 bases, with 16 bases of the junction left unmatched. This CDR3 region has 20 residues. This CDR3 is CASSQGARLADQANTDTQYF. The CDR3 DNA is TGCGCCAGCAGCCAAGGGGCGAGACTAGCGGATCAGGCGAACACAGATACGCAGTATTTT.

The chain employs TRBV4-1 and TRBJ1-2; D call uncertain. Trimming left V 0 bases short and J 6 bases short, with 17 bases between. This CDR3 has 16 amino acids. Germline V gene data show CDR1 as MGHRA and CDR2 as YSYEKL. The DNA for the CDR3 is TGCGCCAGCAGCCAAGAGATCCGGAGAAATGGCGATGGCTACACCTTC. Its protein product is CASSQEIRRNGDGYTF.